This T cell receptor beta chain was sequenced during a study of blood T cell repertoires in COVID-19. For the study at large: T cells, B-cell-depleted T cells, or PBMCs provided the cDNA or gDNA that served as material.

In the source study's methods: It was from reference gene primer amplification that nucleated cell counts were estimated. TCRdb keeps only in-frame clones here, not all; method: immunoSEQ multiplex PCR. Clonal size and the V and J genes are those of that table, whereas D and trimming came from the DNA. The top ten hold 7.2% of the sample, which has some 240,000 clones, around three quarters seen once. V trimming: 7 bases; J trimming: 6 bases; junction bases outside the gene matches: 15. The CDR3 has 14 residues. Germline V gene sequence: CDR1 SQVTM, CDR2 ANQGSEA. The V and J genes are TRBV29-1 and TRBJ2-7; TRBD2 agrees at 7 bases. The sample consisted of peripheral blood. This sequence originates from a woman between 65 and 79 years old with acute or convalescent COVID-19. CDR3 nucleotides: TGCAGCGGGCTTACCCGGGGGGATCTAGGCGAGCAGTACGTC. Its protein product is CSGLTRGDLGEQYV.